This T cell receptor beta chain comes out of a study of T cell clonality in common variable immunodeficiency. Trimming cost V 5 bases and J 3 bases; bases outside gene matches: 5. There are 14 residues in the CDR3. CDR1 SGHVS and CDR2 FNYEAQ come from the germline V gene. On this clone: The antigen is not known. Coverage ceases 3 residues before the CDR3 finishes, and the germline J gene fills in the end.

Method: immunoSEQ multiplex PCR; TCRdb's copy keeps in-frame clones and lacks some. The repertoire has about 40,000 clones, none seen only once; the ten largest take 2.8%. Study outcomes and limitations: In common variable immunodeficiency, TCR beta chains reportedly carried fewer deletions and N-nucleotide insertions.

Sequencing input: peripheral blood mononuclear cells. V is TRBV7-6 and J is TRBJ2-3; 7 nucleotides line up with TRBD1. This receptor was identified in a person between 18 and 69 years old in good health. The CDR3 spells CASSPRTGTDTQYF. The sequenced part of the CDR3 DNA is TGTGCCAGCAGCCCTCGGACAGGAACAGATACG.